This TCR beta chain was identified in a study of T-cell memory formation after mild COVID-19. Study outcomes and limitations: The authors did not confirm SARS-CoV-2 specificity of second-wave clones peaking day 37.

TCRdb re-called the 5' RACE reads through MiXCR, storing one row per CDR3 protein. Found here are about 280,000 distinct CDR3 sequences, 7% to 10% of them singletons; the top ten hold about 22%. This clonotype turned up a few times. As yet, its antigen is unknown. From germline, CDR1 is MNHEY and CDR2 SVGEGT. The V and J ends lost 6 bases and 6 bases respectively, with 18 bases between them. The CDR3 is 15 amino acids. This TCR derives from a young man who had mild COVID-19 (a few samples of this study predate the infection). Cell type and time point are not known. The chain is built from TRBV6-2 or TRBV6-3 and TRBJ2-1; D gene unclear. Sequencing used PBMCs or a T cell subset sorted from them (not recorded which). CDR3 in amino acids: CASSYIEVPTNEQFF. In DNA, the CDR3 is TGTGCCAGCAGCTACATCGAGGTCCCGACCAATGAGCAGTTCTTC.